This T cell receptor beta chain was recorded in a study of T cells in localized non-small cell lung cancer. Study-wide points: It was uninvolved adjacent lung that showed the highest T cell clonality, exceeding tumor. Elevated blood T cell density was associated with longer overall survival. Within adjacent lung there appeared a median approximately 62 of the top 100 tumor clones.

CDR1 and CDR2 (germline): MRHNA, SNTAGT. CDR3 length equals 16 residues. V trimming: 5 bases; J trimming: 2 bases; junction bases outside the gene matches: 10. Concerning this clone itself: Its antigen remains unknown.

Sequencing used immunoSEQ multiplex PCR; TCRdb keeps in-frame clones, though not all of them. The sample holds some 10,000 clones, roughly 84% seen once. Sample: peripheral blood, taken before any cancer treatment. The sequence derives from a male donor aged 60 or older with stage III lung adenocarcinoma. V gene TRBV6-4 combines with J gene TRBJ2-3, with TRBD1 matching 7 bases. CDR3 residues: CASSLRGPSSTDTQYF. The DNA of the CDR3 is TGTGCCAGCAGTCTTAGGGGGCCTTCTTCCACAGATACGCAGTATTTT.